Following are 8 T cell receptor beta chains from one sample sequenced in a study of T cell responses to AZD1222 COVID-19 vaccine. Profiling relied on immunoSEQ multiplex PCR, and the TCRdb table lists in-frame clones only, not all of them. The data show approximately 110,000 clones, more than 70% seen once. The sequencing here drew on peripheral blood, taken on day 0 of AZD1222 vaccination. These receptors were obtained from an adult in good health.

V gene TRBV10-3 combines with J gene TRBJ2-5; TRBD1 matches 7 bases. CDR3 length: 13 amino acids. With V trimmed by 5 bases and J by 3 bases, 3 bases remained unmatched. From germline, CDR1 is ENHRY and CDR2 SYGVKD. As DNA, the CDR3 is TGTGCCATCAGTAGCAGGGGGAAAGAGACCCAGTACTTC. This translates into CAISSRGKETQYF.

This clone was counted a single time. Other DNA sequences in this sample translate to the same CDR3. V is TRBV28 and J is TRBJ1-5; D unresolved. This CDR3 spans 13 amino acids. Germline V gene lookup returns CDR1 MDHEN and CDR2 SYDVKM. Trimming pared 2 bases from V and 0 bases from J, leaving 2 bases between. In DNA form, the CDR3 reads TGTGCCAGCAGTTTAGATAGCAATCAGCCCCAGCATTTT. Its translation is CASSLDSNQPQHF.

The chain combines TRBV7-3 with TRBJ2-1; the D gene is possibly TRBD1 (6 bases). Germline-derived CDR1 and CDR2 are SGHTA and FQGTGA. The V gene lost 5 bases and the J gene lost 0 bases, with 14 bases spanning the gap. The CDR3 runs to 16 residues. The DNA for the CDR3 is TGTGCCAGCAGCATCCAAGCACAGGGCTCCTACAATGAGCAGTTCTTC. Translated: CASSIQAQGSYNEQFF.

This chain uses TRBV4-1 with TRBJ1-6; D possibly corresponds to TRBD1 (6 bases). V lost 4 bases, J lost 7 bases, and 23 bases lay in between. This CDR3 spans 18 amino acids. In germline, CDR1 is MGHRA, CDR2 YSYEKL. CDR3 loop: CASSPGGPGDRGNSPLHF. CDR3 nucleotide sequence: TGCGCCAGCAGCCCAGGTGGTCCGGGGGATAGGGGGAATTCACCCCTCCACTTT.

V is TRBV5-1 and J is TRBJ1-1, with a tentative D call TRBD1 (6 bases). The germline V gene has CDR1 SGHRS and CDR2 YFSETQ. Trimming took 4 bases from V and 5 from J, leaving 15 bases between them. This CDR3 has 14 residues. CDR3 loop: CASSLSGAETEAFF. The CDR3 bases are TGCGCCAGCAGCCTGTCGGGGGCAGAAACTGAAGCTTTCTTT. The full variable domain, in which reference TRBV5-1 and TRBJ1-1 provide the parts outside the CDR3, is KAGVTQTPRYLIKTRGQQVTLSCSPISGHRSVSWYQQTPGQGLQFLFEYFSETQRNKGNFPGRFSGRQFSNSRSEMNVSTLELGDSALYLCASSLSGAETEAFFGQGTRLTVV.

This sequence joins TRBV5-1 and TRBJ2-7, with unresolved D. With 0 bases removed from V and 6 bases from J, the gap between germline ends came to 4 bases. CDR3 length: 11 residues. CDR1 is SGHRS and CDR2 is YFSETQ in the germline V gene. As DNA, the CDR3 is TGCGCCAGCAGCTTGGGGTTCGAGCAGTACTTC. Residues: CASSLGFEQYF.

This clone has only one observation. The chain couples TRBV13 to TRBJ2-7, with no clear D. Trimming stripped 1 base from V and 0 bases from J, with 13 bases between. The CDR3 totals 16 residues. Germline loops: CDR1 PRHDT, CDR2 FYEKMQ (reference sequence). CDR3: CASSLEGRTFSYEQYF. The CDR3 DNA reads TGTGCCAGCAGCTTAGAGGGCAGAACATTCTCCTACGAGCAGTACTTC.

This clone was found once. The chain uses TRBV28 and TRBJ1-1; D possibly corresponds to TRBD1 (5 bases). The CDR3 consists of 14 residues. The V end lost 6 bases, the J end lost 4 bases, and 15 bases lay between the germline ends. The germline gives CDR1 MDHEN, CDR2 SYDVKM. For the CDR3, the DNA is TGTGCCAGCAGCCATTACCGGGGCCGCACTGAAGCTTTCTTT. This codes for CASSHYRGRTEAFF.